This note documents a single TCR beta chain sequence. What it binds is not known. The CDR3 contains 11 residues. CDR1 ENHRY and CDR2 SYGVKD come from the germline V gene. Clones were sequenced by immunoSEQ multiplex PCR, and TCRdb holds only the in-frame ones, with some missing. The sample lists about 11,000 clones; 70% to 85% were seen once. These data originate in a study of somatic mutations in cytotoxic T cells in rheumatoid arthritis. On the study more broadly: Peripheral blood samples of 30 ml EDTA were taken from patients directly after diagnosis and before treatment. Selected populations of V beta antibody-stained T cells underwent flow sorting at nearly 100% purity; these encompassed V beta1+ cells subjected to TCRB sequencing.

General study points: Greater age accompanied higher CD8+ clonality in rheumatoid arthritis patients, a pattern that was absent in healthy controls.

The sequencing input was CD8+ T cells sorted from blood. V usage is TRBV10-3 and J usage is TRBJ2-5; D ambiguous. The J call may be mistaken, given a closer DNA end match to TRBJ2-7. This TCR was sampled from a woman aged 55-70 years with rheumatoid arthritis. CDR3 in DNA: TGTGCCATCGGCGGTGGCTACGAGCAGTACTTC. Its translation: CAIGGGYEQYF.